This T cell receptor (beta chain) was sequenced in a study of a mutant IDH1 vaccine in newly diagnosed glioma. For the study at large: Those enrolled had earlier been treated with radiotherapy, temozolomide, or both, mostly both. Overall study findings and caveats: Pseudoprogression apparently lacked any relation to changes in top peripheral T cell clonotypes.

With regard to this clone: The target antigen is unknown.

The time point was: week 23, last vaccination. It was 300 ug of mutant IDH1 20-mer peptide that made up each vaccine dose, given with topical imiquimod. The CDR3 is 15 residues long. Germline CDR1 and CDR2: SGHTA and FQGNSA. Using immunoSEQ multiplex PCR, the repertoire was profiled, and TCRdb retains in-frame clones only, with some absent. The sample contains 25,000 to 35,000 clones, approximately 90% of which appear only once. The chain combines TRBV7-2 with TRBJ2-5, with 8 bases identical to TRBD1. The end of the DNA fits TRBJ2-7 better, so the J call may be wrong. Sample: PBMCs, taken from a glioma patient whose treatment included an IDH1 peptide vaccine. The TCR originated in a man in his forties or fifties with glioma. DNA for the CDR3: TGTGCCAGCAGCGTAACCACAGGGGGGACCTACGAGCAGTACTTC. Translation gives CASSVTTGGTYEQYF.